The TCR beta chain under discussion was sequenced for a study of identical twins. Notes on the study in general: Cord blood's abundant beta clonotypes had fewer insertions, unlike memory repertoires.

TCRdb re-derived calls from the 5' RACE reads in MiXCR, one entry per CDR3 protein. The sample lists about 200,000 distinct CDR3 sequences, roughly 7.5% occurring once. With 1 base removed from V and 4 bases from J, the gap between germline ends came to 9 bases. The CDR3 covers 14 residues. CDR1 and CDR2 (germline): MNHEY, SVGEGT. Worth noting for this clonotype: Its antigen is not known.

Separately, the same data were catalogued under a study of yellow fever vaccine responses in identical twins.

Sample: memory (CD45RO+) T cells sorted from blood. This TCR was sampled from a woman aged 18-29 years in good health. The rearrangement uses TRBV6-2 or TRBV6-3 and TRBJ2-3, with a tentative D call TRBD2 (6 bases). In nucleotides, the CDR3 is TGTGCCAGCAGTTACTATGGGAGGTCAGATACGCAGTATTTT. Translated, it gives CASSYYGRSDTQYF.